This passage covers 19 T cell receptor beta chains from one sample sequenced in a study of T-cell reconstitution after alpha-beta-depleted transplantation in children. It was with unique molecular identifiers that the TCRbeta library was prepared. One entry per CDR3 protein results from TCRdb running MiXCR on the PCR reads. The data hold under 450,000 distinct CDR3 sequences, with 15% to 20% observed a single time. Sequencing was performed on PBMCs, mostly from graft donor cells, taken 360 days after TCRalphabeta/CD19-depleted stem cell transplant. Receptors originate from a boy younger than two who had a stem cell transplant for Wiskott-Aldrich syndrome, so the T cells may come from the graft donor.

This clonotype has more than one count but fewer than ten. CDR3 sequence: CASTALGNTWAFF. The CDR3 nucleotides are TGTGCCAGCACCGCACTGGGTAACACTTGGGCTTTCTTT. The chain links TRBV12-3 or TRBV12-4 to TRBJ1-1; D unresolved. CDR3 length: 13 residues. The V gene lost 7 bases and the J gene lost 11 bases, with 20 bases spanning the gap.

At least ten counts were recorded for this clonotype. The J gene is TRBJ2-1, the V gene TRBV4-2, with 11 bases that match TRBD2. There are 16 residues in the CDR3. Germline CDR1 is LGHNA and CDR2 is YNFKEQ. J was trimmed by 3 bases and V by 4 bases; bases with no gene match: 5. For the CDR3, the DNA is TGTGCCAGCAGCCCTCGGACTAGCGGGCGCTACAATGAGCAGTTCTTC. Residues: CASSPRTSGRYNEQFF.

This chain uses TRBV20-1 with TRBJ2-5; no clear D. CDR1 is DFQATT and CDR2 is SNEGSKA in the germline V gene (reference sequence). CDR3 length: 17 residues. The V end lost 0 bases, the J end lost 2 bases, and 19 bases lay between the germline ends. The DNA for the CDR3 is TGCAGTGCTAGAGATTCCATATCGGTCTTTTGGCAAGAGACCCAGTACTTC. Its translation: CSARDSISVFWQETQYF.

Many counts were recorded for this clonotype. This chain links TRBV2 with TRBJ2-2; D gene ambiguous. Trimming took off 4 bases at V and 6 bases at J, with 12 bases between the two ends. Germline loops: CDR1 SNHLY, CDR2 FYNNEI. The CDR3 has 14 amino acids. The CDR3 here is CASSVSSHPGELFF. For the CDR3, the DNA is TGTGCCAGCAGTGTTAGCTCACATCCCGGGGAGCTGTTTTTT.

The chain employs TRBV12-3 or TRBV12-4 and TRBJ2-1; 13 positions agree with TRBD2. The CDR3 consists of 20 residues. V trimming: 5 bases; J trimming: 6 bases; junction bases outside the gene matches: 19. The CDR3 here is CASSPWGGLAGLLDVNEQFF. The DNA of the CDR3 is TGTGCCAGCAGTCCTTGGGGGGGACTAGCGGGACTGTTGGATGTCAATGAGCAGTTCTTC.

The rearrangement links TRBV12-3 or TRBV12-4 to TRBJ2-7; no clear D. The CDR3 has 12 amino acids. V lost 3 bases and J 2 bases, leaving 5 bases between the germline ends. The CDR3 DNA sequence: TGTGCCAGCAGTTTCCGGACCTACGAGCAGTACTTC. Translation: CASSFRTYEQYF.

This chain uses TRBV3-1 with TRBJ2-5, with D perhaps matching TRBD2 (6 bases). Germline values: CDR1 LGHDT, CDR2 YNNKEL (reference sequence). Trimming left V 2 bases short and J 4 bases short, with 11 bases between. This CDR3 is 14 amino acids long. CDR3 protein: CASSQISGRETQYF. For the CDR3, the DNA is TGTGCCAGCAGCCAAATCAGCGGGCGAGAGACCCAGTACTTC.

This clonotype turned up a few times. The CDR3 loop is CASSLQRGGQVQFF. In DNA, the CDR3 is TGCGCCAGCAGCTTACAGCGGGGGGGCCAGGTGCAGTTCTTC. The V gene is TRBV5-1, the J gene TRBJ2-1, with TRBD2 matching over 10 bases. There are 14 residues in the CDR3. From germline, CDR1 is SGHRS and CDR2 YFSETQ. With 2 bases clipped from V and 12 bases from J, the junction kept 8 bases outside the gene matches.

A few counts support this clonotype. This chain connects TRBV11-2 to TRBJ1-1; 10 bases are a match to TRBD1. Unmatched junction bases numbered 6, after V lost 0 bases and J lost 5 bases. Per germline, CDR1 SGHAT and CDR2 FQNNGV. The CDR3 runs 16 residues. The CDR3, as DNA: TGTGCCAGCAGCTTAGAGACAGGGGGCGCATCGACTGAAGCTTTCTTT. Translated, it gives CASSLETGGASTEAFF.

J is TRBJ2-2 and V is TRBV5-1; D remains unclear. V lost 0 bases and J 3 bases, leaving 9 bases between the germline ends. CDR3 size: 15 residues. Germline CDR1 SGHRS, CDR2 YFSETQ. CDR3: CASSLGHEDTGELFF. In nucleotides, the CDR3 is TGCGCCAGCAGCTTGGGGCATGAGGACACCGGGGAGCTGTTTTTT.

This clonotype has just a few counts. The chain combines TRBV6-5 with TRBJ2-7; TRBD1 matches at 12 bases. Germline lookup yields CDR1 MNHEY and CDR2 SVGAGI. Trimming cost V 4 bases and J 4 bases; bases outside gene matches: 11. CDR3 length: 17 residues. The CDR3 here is CASSLGQGAPIGYEQYF. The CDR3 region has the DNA TGTGCCAGCAGTTTGGGACAGGGGGCGCCTATTGGGTACGAGCAGTACTTC.

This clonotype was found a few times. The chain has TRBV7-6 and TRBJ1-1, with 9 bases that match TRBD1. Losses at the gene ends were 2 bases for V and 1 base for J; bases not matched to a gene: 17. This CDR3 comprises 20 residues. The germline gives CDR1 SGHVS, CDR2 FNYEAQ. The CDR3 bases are TGTGCCAGCAGCTTATTCTCCCGGGACAGGGAGAAGGATGGGAACACTGAAGCTTTCTTT. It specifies CASSLFSRDREKDGNTEAFF.

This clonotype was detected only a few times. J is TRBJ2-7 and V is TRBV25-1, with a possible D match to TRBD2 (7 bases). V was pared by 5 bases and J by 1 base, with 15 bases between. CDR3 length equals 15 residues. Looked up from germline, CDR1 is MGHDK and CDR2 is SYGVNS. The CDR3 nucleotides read TGTGCCAGCAGTACCCAAGGGGGGGCATCCTACGAGCAGTACTTC. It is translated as CASSTQGGASYEQYF.

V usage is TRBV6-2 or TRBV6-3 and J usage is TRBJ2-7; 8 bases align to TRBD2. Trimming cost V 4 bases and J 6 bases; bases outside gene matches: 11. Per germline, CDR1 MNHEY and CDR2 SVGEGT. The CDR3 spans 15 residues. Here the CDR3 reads CASSSPGTRVSEQYF. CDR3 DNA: TGTGCCAGCAGTTCCCCCGGGACTAGGGTATCCGAGCAGTACTTC.

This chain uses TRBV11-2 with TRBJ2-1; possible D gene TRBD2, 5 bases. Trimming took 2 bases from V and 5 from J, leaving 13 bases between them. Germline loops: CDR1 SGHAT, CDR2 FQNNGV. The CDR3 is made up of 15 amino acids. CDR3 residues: CASSLRGGRNNEQFF. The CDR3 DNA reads TGTGCCAGCAGCTTACGAGGCGGGCGAAACAATGAGCAGTTCTTC.

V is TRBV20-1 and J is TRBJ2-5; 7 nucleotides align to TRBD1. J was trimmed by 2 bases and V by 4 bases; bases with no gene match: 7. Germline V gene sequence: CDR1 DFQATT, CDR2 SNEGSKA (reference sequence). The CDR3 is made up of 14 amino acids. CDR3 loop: CSAKKWGQQETQYF. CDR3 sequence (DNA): TGCAGTGCTAAGAAGTGGGGACAGCAAGAGACCCAGTACTTC.

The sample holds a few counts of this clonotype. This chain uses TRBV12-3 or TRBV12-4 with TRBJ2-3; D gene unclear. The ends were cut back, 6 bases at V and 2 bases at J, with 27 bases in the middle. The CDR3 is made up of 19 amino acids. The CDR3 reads CASSLLQSGVLTFTDTQYF. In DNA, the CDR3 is TGTGCCAGCAGCTTGTTACAATCCGGCGTCCTGACTTTCACAGATACGCAGTATTTT.

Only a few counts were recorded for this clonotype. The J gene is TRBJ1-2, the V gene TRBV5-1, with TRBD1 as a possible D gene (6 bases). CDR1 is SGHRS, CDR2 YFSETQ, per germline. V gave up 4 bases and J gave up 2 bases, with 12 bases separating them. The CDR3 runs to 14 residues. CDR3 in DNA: TGCGCCAGCAGCGGAGGAGGGGGGAACTATGGCTACACCTTC. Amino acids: CASSGGGGNYGYTF.

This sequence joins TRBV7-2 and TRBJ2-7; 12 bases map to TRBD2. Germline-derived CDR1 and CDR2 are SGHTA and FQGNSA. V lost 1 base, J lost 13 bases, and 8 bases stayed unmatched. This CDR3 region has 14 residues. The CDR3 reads CASSLGLAGEFGYF. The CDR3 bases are TGTGCCAGCAGCTTAGGACTAGCGGGGGAATTCGGATACTTC.